Below, 27 T cell receptor beta chains from the same sample are listed, as sequenced in a study of T cells after yellow fever vaccination. One entry per CDR3 protein results from TCRdb running MiXCR on the 5' RACE reads. The repertoire has hundreds of thousands of distinct CDR3 sequences, roughly a fifth of them found once; the top ten carry approximately 15%. The source was PBMCs, collected about 20 days after the first yellow fever vaccination. These receptors originate from a man aged 18 to 29 who received the YFV17D yellow fever vaccine.

The chain links TRBV12-5 to TRBJ2-7; D gene uncertain. The CDR3 contains 12 residues. Germline-derived CDR1 and CDR2 are LGHNT and FRNRAP. V was clipped by 5 bases and J by 6 bases, with 11 bases between them. The CDR3 region has the DNA TGTGCTAGTGGTCCCTCCTCGCGCGAGCAGTACTTC. This codes for CASGPSSREQYF.

Ten or more counts support this clonotype. The chain couples TRBV7-8 to TRBJ1-4; tentative D call: TRBD1 (5 bases). The ends were cut back, 5 bases at V and 5 bases at J, with 9 bases in the middle. The germline CDR1 and CDR2 sequences are SGHVS and FQNEAQ. CDR3 size: 13 residues. Written as DNA, the CDR3 is TGTGCCAGCAGCGGGGGACGAAATGAAAAACTGTTTTTT. This encodes CASSGGRNEKLFF.

The sample holds a few counts of this clonotype. V is TRBV20-1 and J is TRBJ2-7; tentatively, D is TRBD1 (6 bases). V lost 3 bases to trimming and J lost 1 base, with 13 bases between them. The CDR3 is 14 amino acids. In germline, CDR1 is DFQATT, CDR2 SNEGSKA (reference sequence). CDR3: CSASLNRESYEQYF. The DNA of the CDR3 is TGCAGTGCTAGCCTTAACAGGGAATCCTACGAGCAGTACTTC.

There are a few counts of this clonotype. The CDR3 DNA follows: TGTGCCAGCAGCTTAGTTGACAGATCCTACGAGCAGTACGTC. Protein: CASSLVDRSYEQYV. The chain uses TRBV7-2 and TRBJ2-7; a possible D gene is TRBD1 (5 bases). This CDR3 contains 14 residues. Germline V gene data show CDR1 as SGHTA and CDR2 as FQGNSA. V dropped 1 base and J dropped 1 base, with 8 bases sitting between them.

A few counts support this clonotype. The rearrangement links TRBV12-3 or TRBV12-4 to TRBJ2-7, with D uncertain. The CDR3 sequence is 12 residues long. Trimming removed 6 bases from V and 4 bases from J, with 10 bases in between. The CDR3 coding sequence is TGTGCCAGCAGGGCAGCCCTTTACGAGCAGTACTTC. Protein product: CASRAALYEQYF.

In its sample, this clonotype was seen a few times. The chain couples TRBV10-3 to TRBJ1-5, with a weak D call TRBD1 (5 bases). Germline CDR1 and CDR2: ENHRY and SYGVKD. The CDR3 runs 14 residues. V dropped 3 bases and J dropped 4 bases, with 10 bases sitting between them. The CDR3 nucleotides read TGTGCCATCAGTGAAACAGGTTGGAATCAGCCCCAGCATTTT. Its translation is CAISETGWNQPQHF.

There are a few counts of this clonotype. One end of the junction varies from germline; a read error may be responsible. J is TRBJ2-7 and V is TRBV20-1; D is undetermined. Germline CDR1 is DFQATT and CDR2 is SNEGSKA (reference sequence). The CDR3 length is 11 residues. CDR3 sequence: CSARELTGEAF. In DNA, the CDR3 is TGCAGTGCTAGAGAGTTGACCGGCGAGGCCTTC.

The chain links TRBV9 to TRBJ2-3; D is unresolved. This CDR3 region has 14 residues. The V end was cut by 0 bases, the J end by 1 base, with 6 bases between. Germline V gene data show CDR1 as SGDLS and CDR2 as YYNGEE. CDR3 DNA sequence: TGTGCCAGCAGCGTAGCGGTCGGCACAGATACGCAGTATTTT. This translates into CASSVAVGTDTQYF.

The chain recombines TRBV20-1 with TRBJ1-5; no firm D call. V lost 5 bases and J 10 bases, leaving 6 bases between the germline ends. CDR1 is DFQATT and CDR2 is SNEGSKA in the germline V gene (reference sequence). The CDR3 is 9 residues long. As DNA, the CDR3 is TGCAGTGCTGGGGAACCCCAGCATTTT. Protein product: CSAGEPQHF.

This clonotype has more than one count but fewer than ten. The V gene is TRBV12-3 or TRBV12-4, the J gene TRBJ1-5, with TRBD1 matching 8 bases. The CDR3 loop spans 14 amino acids. The V gene end was trimmed by 5 bases and the J gene end by 3 bases; junction bases not matched to a gene: 3. The CDR3 DNA sequence: TGTGCCAGCAGTGAACAGGGGGTCAATCAGCCCCAGCATTTT. Its translation is CASSEQGVNQPQHF.

The V gene is TRBV6-1, the J gene TRBJ2-6; the D gene is possibly TRBD2 (5 bases). The CDR3 has 14 residues. V was pared by 8 bases and J by 0 bases, with 8 bases between. Germline assignment: CDR1 MNHNS and CDR2 SASEGT. CDR3 region: CASRRGSGANVLTF. CDR3 DNA sequence: TGTGCCAGCCGACGGGGCTCTGGGGCCAACGTCCTGACTTTC.

The sample holds a few counts of this clonotype. The chain couples TRBV9 to TRBJ2-1; D remains unclear. The CDR3 runs 14 residues. CDR1 is SGDLS and CDR2 is YYNGEE in the germline V gene. The germline V and J ends were trimmed by 4 bases and 1 base, with 9 bases remaining between them. The CDR3 nucleotides are TGTGCCAGCAGCCCCCGGCGGTCCTACAATGAGCAGTTCTTC. Its translation: CASSPRRSYNEQFF.

This chain uses TRBV3-1 with TRBJ2-3; D possibly corresponds to TRBD1 (5 bases). The CDR3 length is 15 residues. Germline CDR1 reads LGHDT; CDR2 reads YNNKEL (reference sequence). Trimming shortened V by 0 bases and J by 4 bases, and 11 bases separated the two germline ends. The CDR3 DNA follows: TGTGCCAGCAGCCAAGAAGGGGTAGACCCAGATACGCAGTATTTT. The encoded protein is CASSQEGVDPDTQYF.

The chain uses TRBV7-8 and TRBJ2-5; D could derive from TRBD1 or TRBD2 (5 bases each). V gave up 6 bases and J gave up 2 bases, with 10 bases separating them. The CDR3 extends over 13 amino acids. Germline CDR1 and CDR2: SGHVS and FQNEAQ. The CDR3 sequence: CASRPGPQETQYF. DNA of the CDR3: TGTGCCAGCAGGCCGGGACCGCAAGAGACCCAGTACTTC.

The chain employs TRBV4-2 and TRBJ1-1; D is perhaps TRBD1 (6 bases). The V end was cut by 0 bases, the J end by 5 bases, with 19 bases between. The CDR3 is 17 residues long. Germline V gene data show CDR1 as LGHNA and CDR2 as YNFKEQ. The CDR3 reads CASSQDAQGQVRTEAFF. The CDR3 coding sequence is TGTGCCAGCAGCCAAGATGCGCAGGGGCAGGTGCGGACTGAAGCTTTCTTT.

The chain links TRBV2 to TRBJ2-1, with D possibly matching TRBD2 (6 bases). Germline V gene data show CDR1 as SNHLY and CDR2 as FYNNEI. The CDR3 is 15 amino acids. The V end was cut by 6 bases, the J end by 1 base, with 13 bases between. The CDR3 nucleotides read TGTGCCAGCAGGAACCGGGACTTATCCTACAATGAGCAGTTCTTC. Protein product: CASRNRDLSYNEQFF. Drawing the rest from reference TRBV2 and TRBJ2-1, the complete variable domain is EPEVTQTPSHQVTQMGQEVILRCVPISNHLYFYWYRQILGQKVEFLVSFYNNEISEKSEIFDDQFSVERPDGSNFTLKIRSTKLEDSAMYFCASRNRDLSYNEQFFGPGTRLTVL.

This clonotype came up a few times. CDR3: CASSSTFYEQYF. The CDR3 DNA is TGCGCCAGCAGTTCCACCTTCTACGAGCAGTACTTC. The rearrangement joins TRBV10-1 to TRBJ2-7; D unclear. V was shortened by 5 bases and J by 3 bases, with 8 bases between the two germline ends. The CDR3 sequence is 12 residues long. Germline CDR1 WNHNN, CDR2 SYGVQD (reference sequence).

This clonotype was picked up a small number of times. The chain has TRBV5-1 and TRBJ2-3, with 8 bases aligning to TRBD2. V dropped 5 bases and J dropped 0; count of bases not matched to a gene: 17. Germline CDR1 SGHRS, CDR2 YFSETQ. This CDR3 region has 19 residues. The CDR3 DNA is TGCGCCAGCAGTGCCGGTGGGACTAGGACATTATTTAGCACAGATACGCAGTATTTT. Encoded protein: CASSAGGTRTLFSTDTQYF.

The V and J genes are TRBV4-1 and TRBJ1-1; D perhaps matches TRBD1 (5 bases). The CDR3 is 16 residues long. Per germline, CDR1 MGHRA and CDR2 YSYEKL. V shed 0 bases and J shed 4 bases, with 15 bases lying between them. This chain's CDR3 is CASSQDFRDGVTEAFF. The DNA for the CDR3 is TGCGCCAGCAGCCAAGACTTCCGGGACGGAGTCACTGAAGCTTTCTTT.

This clonotype came up once. The CDR3 DNA sequence: TGCAGTGCGAGGGCGGACAGGGATCAGCCCCAGCATTTT. Translation: CSARADRDQPQHF. The chain combines TRBV20-1 with TRBJ1-5; 8 bases agree with TRBD1. Germline-derived CDR1 and CDR2 are DFQATT and SNEGSKA (reference sequence). With 6 bases clipped from V and 5 bases from J, the junction kept 6 bases outside the gene matches. The CDR3 covers 13 residues.

This clonotype was seen a few times. This chain joins TRBV20-1 and TRBJ1-5; tentative D call: TRBD1 (5 bases). This CDR3 contains 14 residues. Deletions cut 3 bases from V and 0 bases from J, with 9 bases between. From germline, CDR1 is DFQATT and CDR2 SNEGSKA (reference sequence). The CDR3 coding sequence is TGCAGTGCTAGGCGGGGGGATAGCAATCAGCCCCAGCATTTT. Translating gives CSARRGDSNQPQHF.

V usage is TRBV6-2 or TRBV6-3 and J usage is TRBJ1-5; 8 bases map to TRBD1. V shed 0 bases and J 6 bases; nucleotides not matched to a gene: 4. The length of the CDR3 is 15 residues. Looked up from germline, CDR1 is MNHEY and CDR2 is SVGEGT. The CDR3 reads CASSYSGTGGQPQHF. Here the CDR3 DNA reads TGTGCCAGCAGTTACTCGGGTACAGGGGGTCAGCCCCAGCATTTT.

In this sample, this clonotype turned up a few times. The chain joins TRBV20-1 to TRBJ1-2; D is possibly TRBD1 (5 bases). Germline CDR1 DFQATT, CDR2 SNEGSKA (reference sequence). This CDR3 is 13 amino acids long. With 4 bases removed from V and 9 bases from J, the gap between germline ends came to 18 bases. The CDR3 sequence is CSANRRAVGRYTF. The CDR3 nucleotides are TGCAGTGCTAACCGCAGGGCGGTTGGCCGCTACACCTTC.

This clonotype was seen a handful of times. The chain uses TRBV5-5 and TRBJ2-5; D might be TRBD2 (6 bases). V was clipped by 1 base and J by 5 bases, with 15 bases between them. In germline, CDR1 is SGHKS, CDR2 YYEKEE (reference sequence). The length of the CDR3 is 15 residues. The CDR3 spells CASSLSSGLLETQYF. In DNA, the CDR3 is TGTGCCAGCAGCTTGAGTAGCGGATTACTGGAGACCCAGTACTTC.

This clonotype was seen a few times. The chain carries TRBV5-1 and TRBJ2-5; D gene ambiguous. The CDR3 is 14 residues long. Trimming took off 0 bases at V and 0 bases at J, with 6 bases between the two ends. In germline, CDR1 is SGHRS, CDR2 YFSETQ. CDR3 amino acids: CASSLAAYQETQYF. As DNA, the CDR3 is TGCGCCAGCAGCTTGGCAGCGTACCAAGAGACCCAGTACTTC.

A few counts support this clonotype. J is TRBJ2-3 and V is TRBV10-2; TRBD2 might be the D (6 bases). The CDR3 sequence is 14 residues long. Germline V lookup: CDR1 WSHSY, CDR2 SAAADI. The V end was cut by 9 bases, the J end by 1 base, with 14 bases between. CDR3 protein: CASGEVAGTDTQYF. CDR3 DNA: TGCGCCAGTGGGGAGGTAGCGGGCACAGATACGCAGTATTTT.

The sample holds a few counts of this clonotype. V is TRBV20-1 and J is TRBJ2-1; the match to TRBD2 covers 9 bases. The CDR3 runs 14 residues. Looked up from germline, CDR1 is DFQATT and CDR2 is SNEGSKA (reference sequence). The V segment lost 4 bases and the J segment 5 bases; nucleotides outside the gene matches: 6. CDR3 amino acids: CSAKGGGGNNEQFF. As DNA, the CDR3 is TGCAGTGCTAAGGGCGGGGGGGGTAACAATGAGCAGTTCTTC.